This T cell receptor beta chain was obtained from a study of cytomegalovirus exposure and HLA in healthy donors. Regarding donors, all were healthy bone marrow donors. Study-level findings and limits: TCR beta V segments were, for the most part, productive about 87% or about 30% of the time in an earlier analysis. A later examination showed that TCR association rates differed by HLA locus, with DRB1 most and HLA-C fewest.

This clone was recorded only once. Its antigen is as yet unknown. CDR3 length: 14 residues. V lost 2 bases to trimming and J lost 4 bases, with 11 bases between them. The germline CDR1 and CDR2 sequences are SGHDN and FVKESK. The study ran its PCR with 60 Vbeta and 13 Jbeta primers. The data were produced by immunoSEQ multiplex PCR, yet TCRdb's version contains in-frame clones alone and is incomplete. The sample has fewer than 250,000 clones, 60% to 80% seen once. V and J are TRBV14 and TRBJ2-5, with D unresolved. Sequences were obtained from PBMCs. The sequence derives from a male donor in good health and CMV-seronegative. The CDR3 protein is CASSQMSSGETQYF. CDR3 DNA sequence: TGTGCCAGCAGCCAAATGTCTAGTGGAGAGACCCAGTACTTC.